Sequencing of this TCR beta chain was carried out in a study of identical twins. This clonotype has only a few counts. Template switching added a universal primer binding site, and final cDNA carried unique molecular identifiers. TCRdb processed the 5' RACE reads anew with MiXCR; each CDR3 protein has one entry. The top ten clones hold 0.98% of a sample with hundreds of thousands of distinct CDR3 sequences, 8.6% of them seen once. CDR1 and CDR2 from the germline V gene are SNHLY and FYNNEI. The trim removed 0 bases at V and 2 bases at J, leaving 3 bases unmatched. The CDR3 is made up of 15 amino acids. These same data were also listed under a study on yellow fever vaccine responses in identical twins.

The chain has TRBV2 and TRBJ2-5; TRBD1 matches 7 bases. Sample: PBMCs. This TCR was recovered from a woman aged 18-29 years in good health. The CDR3 DNA reads as TGTGCCAGCAGTGAAGCTGGGGGACAGCAAGAGACCCAGTACTTC. It translates to CASSEAGGQQETQYF. The full variable domain, with the rest looked up from reference TRBV2 and TRBJ2-5, is EPEVTQTPSHQVTQMGQEVILRCVPISNHLYFYWYRQILGQKVEFLVSFYNNEISEKSEIFDDQFSVERPDGSNFTLKIRSTKLEDSAMYFCASSEAGGQQETQYFGPGTRLLVL.